The 10 T cell receptor beta chains in this list originate from one sample, sequenced in a study of PD-L1 blockade in urothelial cancer. Profiled with immunoSEQ multiplex PCR; TCRdb holds only in-frame clones, not every one. The data show about 100,000 clones, with about 90% seen just once and 0.8% to 1% held by the top ten. The starting material was PBMCs, obtained around atezolizumab (anti-PD-L1) treatment. These receptors all stem from a woman of 80 years or more with urothelial cancer.

The J gene is TRBJ1-2, the V gene TRBV14; D is unresolved. CDR1 and CDR2 (germline): SGHDN, FVKESK. The V end lost 7 bases, the J end lost 8 bases, and 23 bases lay between the germline ends. The CDR3 extends over 15 amino acids. The CDR3 bases are TGTGCCAGCACCTTCCATGGAGGTAGGGAGAGAGGCTACACCTTC. Translation: CASTFHGGRERGYTF.

The genes are TRBV16 and TRBJ1-2; D is unclear. The V gene's germline CDR1 is KGHSY and CDR2 FQNENV. There are 14 residues in the CDR3. With 0 bases removed from V and 4 bases from J, the gap between germline ends came to 9 bases. CDR3 protein: CASSQSGVGYGYTF. The CDR3 bases are TGTGCCAGCAGCCAATCCGGGGTCGGCTATGGCTACACCTTC.

V usage is TRBV7-8 and J usage is TRBJ2-1; 9 bases are a match to TRBD1. Per germline, CDR1 SGHVS and CDR2 FQNEAQ. V shed 10 bases and J 14 bases; nucleotides not matched to a gene: 12. The CDR3 runs 12 residues. As DNA, the CDR3 is TGTGCCACGGGACAGGGCCAAAGGGGGGAGTTCTTC. Translated, it gives CATGQGQRGEFF. The full variable domain, completed using reference TRBV7-8 and TRBJ2-1, is GAGVSQSPRYKVAKRGQDVALRCDPISGHVSLFWYQQALGQGPEFLTYFQNEAQLDKSGLPSDRFFAERPEGSVSTLKIQRTQQEDSAVYLCATGQGQRGEFFGPGTRLTVL.

The V call is TRBV5-1, the J call TRBJ1-1, with D unclear. Trimming removed 4 bases from V and 6 bases from J, with 16 bases in between. The CDR3 runs to 14 residues. The germline gives CDR1 SGHRS, CDR2 YFSETQ. CDR3 bases: TGCGCCAGCAGCCCGTTCGAGGGTTATTCTGAAGCTTTCTTT. Residues: CASSPFEGYSEAFF.

The J gene is TRBJ2-3, the V gene TRBV9, with 13 bases that match TRBD2. CDR1 and CDR2 (germline): SGDLS, YYNGEE. The ends lost 2 bases at V and 10 bases at J; junction bases unmatched: 7. The CDR3 extends over 15 amino acids. CDR3 coding DNA: TGTGCCAGCAGCGTTGGGACTAGCGGGAATGTTCCGCAGTATTTT. Protein product: CASSVGTSGNVPQYF.

This clone was observed a single time. V gene TRBV2 combines with J gene TRBJ1-2, with a possible D match to TRBD1 (5 bases). This CDR3 comprises 12 residues. CDR1 SNHLY and CDR2 FYNNEI come from the germline V gene. The ends were cut back, 3 bases at V and 5 bases at J, with 7 bases in the middle. CDR3 residues: CASSEKGYGYTF. For the CDR3, the DNA is TGTGCCAGCAGTGAGAAGGGGTATGGCTACACCTTC.

V usage is TRBV28 and J usage is TRBJ1-2; D is perhaps TRBD1 (5 bases). V was shortened by 2 bases and J by 8 bases, with 12 bases between the two germline ends. This CDR3 has 13 amino acids. Germline V lookup: CDR1 MDHEN, CDR2 SYDVKM. The DNA of the CDR3 is TGTGCCAGCAGTTTAGACCAGGGTAGGGGCTACACCTTC. Translating it yields CASSLDQGRGYTF.

The genes are TRBV28 and TRBJ1-3; D is unclear. V dropped 5 bases and J dropped 9 bases, with 17 bases sitting between them. This CDR3 is 14 amino acids long. Germline CDR1 and CDR2: MDHEN and SYDVKM. The CDR3 here is CASSTAGYDGTIYF. The CDR3 nucleotides are TGTGCCAGCAGTACAGCCGGTTACGATGGCACCATATATTTT. The full variable domain, rest sourced from reference TRBV28 and TRBJ1-3, is DVKVTQSSRYLVKRTGEKVFLECVQDMDHENMFWYRQDPGLGLRLIYFSYDVKMKEKGDIPEGYSVSREKKERFSLILESASTNQTSMYLCASSTAGYDGTIYFGEGSWLTVV.

The chain combines TRBV25-1 with TRBJ1-5; TRBD1 agrees at 7 bases. From germline, CDR1 is MGHDK and CDR2 SYGVNS. The CDR3 has 13 amino acids. Germline trimming cut 4 bases from V and 7 bases from J; bases unmatched to any gene: 4. This CDR3 is CASSAAGGQPQHF. In nucleotides, the CDR3 is TGTGCCAGCAGTGCGGCAGGGGGACAGCCCCAGCATTTT.

The CDR3 nucleotides read TGTGCCAGCAGCAGGACGGGACAGGCCCCAGATACGCAGTATTTT. Its protein is CASSRTGQAPDTQYF. The chain combines TRBV11-2 with TRBJ2-3; 8 bases are a match to TRBD1. CDR3 length: 15 residues. CDR1 and CDR2 (germline): SGHAT, FQNNGV. V shed 5 bases, J shed 4 bases, and the junction held 8 bases outside the gene matches.